Below, 3 T cell receptor beta chains from the same sample are listed, as sequenced in a study of T cell responses to AZD1222 COVID-19 vaccine. TCRdb's table, derived via immunoSEQ multiplex PCR, lists solely in-frame clones and lacks some. Counted here are approximately 150,000 clones, roughly 93% occurring once; the ten biggest clones make up around 12%. The input for sequencing was peripheral blood, taken after recovery from COVID-19. These receptor sequences come from an adult who had recovered from COVID-19.

This chain links TRBV7-2 with TRBJ2-7, with D possibly TRBD1 on 6 matching bases. CDR3 size: 15 residues. Germline assignment: CDR1 SGHTA and CDR2 FQGNSA. V shed 3 bases and J shed 2 bases, with 14 bases lying between them. The CDR3 sequence is CASSFGTGTTYEQYF. DNA for the CDR3: TGTGCCAGCAGCTTCGGGACCGGGACAACCTACGAGCAGTACTTC.

The rearrangement joins TRBV28 to TRBJ1-4; D is ambiguous. Trimming pared 6 bases from V and 5 bases from J, leaving 7 bases between. This CDR3 is built from 12 residues. Germline V gene lookup returns CDR1 MDHEN and CDR2 SYDVKM. The CDR3 here is CASRGLNEKLFF. The CDR3 coding sequence is TGTGCCAGCAGGGGCCTGAATGAAAAACTGTTTTTT.

The V gene is TRBV30, the J gene TRBJ2-5; 10 nucleotides match TRBD1. V lost 1 base, J lost 2 bases, and 10 bases stayed unmatched. Germline values: CDR1 GTSNPN, CDR2 SVGIG (reference sequence). The CDR3 loop spans 17 amino acids. CDR3: CAWSAPPGQGIQETQYF. The CDR3 DNA follows: TGTGCCTGGAGTGCTCCCCCGGGACAGGGGATTCAAGAGACCCAGTACTTC.